This TCR beta chain came from a study of blood T cell repertoires in COVID-19. Sequenced by immunoSEQ multiplex PCR; TCRdb stores in-frame clones only, minus some. The sample shows approximately 210,000 clones, 87% of them seen only once. Trimming took 3 bases from V and 5 from J, leaving 8 bases between them. CDR3 size: 13 residues. The source of this sequence is a man aged 25-45 years in a cohort exposed to, infected with or recovered from COVID-19 (not recorded which). The V gene is TRBV12-3 or TRBV12-4, the J gene TRBJ1-5; D gene unclear. The specimen was PBMCs or T cells enriched from blood (not recorded which). The CDR3 DNA follows: TGTGCCAGCAGTTTTCGACGGGATCAGCCCCAGCATTTT. This codes for CASSFRRDQPQHF.